The 5 T cell receptor beta chains below come from one sample, sequenced in a study of cytomegalovirus exposure and HLA in healthy donors. PCR employed 60 Vbeta and 13 Jbeta primers. Libraries were prepared by immunoSEQ multiplex PCR; TCRdb keeps only in-frame clonotypes and omits some of them. The sample consists of roughly 150,000 clones, 60% to 80% of them appearing once. The sample was PBMCs. The receptors derive from a male donor in good health and CMV-seronegative.

The chain couples TRBV9 to TRBJ1-6; 8 bases line up with TRBD1. The CDR3 is 15 amino acids. J lost 7 bases, V lost 5 bases, and 8 bases had no gene match. Germline CDR1 is SGDLS and CDR2 is YYNGEE. Written as DNA, the CDR3 is TGTGCCAGCAGGTCCGGACAGGGCACGAATTCACCCCTCCACTTT. Its translation is CASRSGQGTNSPLHF.

The chain combines TRBV19 with TRBJ1-5; possible D gene TRBD1, 5 bases. Trimming removed 3 bases at V and 2 bases at J, with 5 bases between. CDR1 and CDR2 from the germline V gene are LNHDA and SQIVND (reference sequence). The CDR3 is made up of 13 amino acids. The CDR3 region is CASSMTGNQPQHF. The CDR3 nucleotides are TGTGCCAGTAGTATGACAGGCAATCAGCCCCAGCATTTT.

The gene calls are TRBV9 and TRBJ2-1; D is possibly TRBD2 (6 bases). Germline CDR1 SGDLS, CDR2 YYNGEE. With 3 bases removed from V and 0 bases from J, the gap between germline ends came to 13 bases. The CDR3 has 16 amino acids. The CDR3 protein is CASSAWGVGSYNEQFF. The CDR3 coding sequence is TGTGCCAGCAGCGCCTGGGGGGTGGGCTCCTACAATGAGCAGTTCTTC. Supplemented by reference TRBV9 and TRBJ2-1, the full variable domain reads DSGVTQTPKHLITATGQRVTLRCSPRSGDLSVYWYQQSLDQGLQFLIQYYNGEERAKGNILERFSAQQFPDLHSELNLSSLELGDSALYFCASSAWGVGSYNEQFFGPGTRLTVL.

This clone was counted a few times. V is TRBV4-3 and J is TRBJ2-3; 8 bases are shared with TRBD2. This CDR3 has 15 residues. V gave up 1 base and J gave up 3 bases; unmatched junction bases: 3. The germline V gene encodes CDR1 LGHNA and CDR2 YSLEER. CDR3 sequence (DNA): TGCGCCAGCAGCCAAGGGACGGGAGGGACAGATACGCAGTATTTT. Its protein is CASSQGTGGTDTQYF.

This clone is a singleton in its sample. The J gene is TRBJ1-6, the V gene TRBV27, with TRBD1 matching over 9 bases. The CDR3 contains 17 residues. Germline V gives CDR1 MNHEY, CDR2 SMNVEV (reference sequence). Trimming removed 5 bases from V and 0 bases from J; junction bases left unmatched: 5. CDR3 amino acids: CASSTGTGSSYNSPLHF. As DNA, the CDR3 is TGTGCCAGCAGTACCGGGACAGGGAGCTCCTATAATTCACCCCTCCACTTT.